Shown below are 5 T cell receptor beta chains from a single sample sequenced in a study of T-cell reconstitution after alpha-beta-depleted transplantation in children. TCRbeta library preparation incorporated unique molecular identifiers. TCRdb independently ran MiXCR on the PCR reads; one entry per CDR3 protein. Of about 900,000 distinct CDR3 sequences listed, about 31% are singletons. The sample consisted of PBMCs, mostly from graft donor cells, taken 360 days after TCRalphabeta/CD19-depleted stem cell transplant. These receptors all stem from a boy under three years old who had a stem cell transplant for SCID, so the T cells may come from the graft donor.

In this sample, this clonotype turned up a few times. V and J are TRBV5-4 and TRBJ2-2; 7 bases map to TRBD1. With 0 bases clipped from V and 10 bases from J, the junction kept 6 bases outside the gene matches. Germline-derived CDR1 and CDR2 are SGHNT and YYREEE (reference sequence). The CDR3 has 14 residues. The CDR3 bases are TGTGCCAGCAGCTTGGAGGCAGGGGGTGAGGAGCTGTTTTTT. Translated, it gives CASSLEAGGEELFF.

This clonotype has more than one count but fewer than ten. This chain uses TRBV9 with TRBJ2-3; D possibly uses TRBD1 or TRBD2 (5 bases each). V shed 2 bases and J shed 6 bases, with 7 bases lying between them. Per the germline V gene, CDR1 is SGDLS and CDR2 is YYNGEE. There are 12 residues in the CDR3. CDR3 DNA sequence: TGTGCCAGCAGCGTGGGGGTCGATACGCAGTATTTT. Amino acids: CASSVGVDTQYF.

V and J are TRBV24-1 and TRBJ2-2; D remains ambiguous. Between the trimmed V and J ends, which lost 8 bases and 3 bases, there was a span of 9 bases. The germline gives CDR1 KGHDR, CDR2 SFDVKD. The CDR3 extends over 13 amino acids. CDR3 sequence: CATTGRHTGELFF. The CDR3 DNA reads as TGTGCCACCACGGGCAGACACACCGGGGAGCTGTTTTTT.

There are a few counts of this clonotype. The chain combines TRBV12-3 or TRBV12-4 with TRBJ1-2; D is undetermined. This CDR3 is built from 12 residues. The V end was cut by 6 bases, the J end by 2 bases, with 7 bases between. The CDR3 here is CASSSQNYGYTF. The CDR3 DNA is TGTGCCAGCAGCTCGCAGAACTATGGCTACACCTTC.

The CDR3: CASSLSQGAEAFF. For the CDR3, the DNA is TGTGCCAGCAGCTTATCTCAGGGGGCTGAAGCTTTCTTT. The chain recombines TRBV11-1 with TRBJ1-1, with 7 positions matching TRBD1. The CDR3 contains 13 residues. Germline-derived CDR1 and CDR2 are SGHAT and FQDESV (reference sequence). With V trimmed by 2 bases and J by 6 bases, 3 bases remained unmatched.